The entry below describes one T cell receptor (beta chain). Repertoires were generated with immunoSEQ multiplex PCR, while TCRdb's copy carries only in-frame clones and drops some. The sample carries about 76,000 clones, roughly 80% recorded once. V shed 0 bases and J shed 2 bases, with 3 bases lying between them. Germline V CDR1 and CDR2: LGHNA, YSLEER. The CDR3 runs to 13 residues. The data belong to a study of T cell clones after liver transplantation. This sequence originates from a human patient who received a liver transplant. Some of the T cells may derive from the graft donor. Sequencing used CD4+ T cells from blood, obtained at the 22-month timepoint. The gene calls are TRBV4-3 and TRBJ2-3; D is undetermined. CDR3 sequence: CASSQEPTDTQYF. CDR3 bases: TGCGCCAGCAGCCAAGAACCCACAGATACGCAGTATTTT.